This TCR beta chain was sequenced during a study of identical twins. TCRdb itself ran the 5' RACE reads through MiXCR, one entry per CDR3 protein. The top ten hold around 0.91% of the sample, which has about 520,000 distinct CDR3 sequences, roughly 21% seen once. V was trimmed by 0 bases and J by 5 bases, leaving 7 bases between them. Germline CDR1 is MGHRA and CDR2 is YSYEKL. The CDR3 totals 13 residues. The sample holds a few counts of this clonotype. This same sample was also part of a study on T cells expressing NK-cell markers. This second report adds: According to the study, TCR beta repertoires originated from sorted CD3+CD56+NKG2C+, CD3+CD56+NKG2C- and CD3+CD56-NKG2C+ T cells. Sequenced donors, eight in total, included seven who were HCMV-seropositive and one who was seronegative.

The V gene is TRBV4-1, the J gene TRBJ2-5; D not resolved. The receptor was derived from a woman aged 18-30 years in good health. Sequencing was done on a sample of CD4+ T cells sorted from blood. CDR3 in amino acids: CASSQEPRETQYF. Here the CDR3 DNA reads TGCGCCAGCAGCCAAGAACCCCGGGAGACCCAGTACTTC.